These 26 T cell receptor beta chains share one sample of origin, sequenced in a study of shared clonotypes between healthy human individuals. Method: immunoSEQ multiplex PCR; TCRdb's copy keeps in-frame clones and lacks some. The data contain roughly 2,300,000 clones, roughly 92% of them seen just once; the ten biggest clones take up about 0.36%. What was sequenced was naive CD4+ T cells from PBMCs. Specified subset: CD45RA+ positively selected. All receptors derive from a man aged 18 to 29 in good health. Some clones in this sample may be carry-over from other donors' samples.

The rearrangement joins TRBV5-4 to TRBJ1-4, with 9 bases matching TRBD1. There are 14 residues in the CDR3. Germline values: CDR1 SGHNT, CDR2 YYREEE (reference sequence). The ends lost 9 bases at V and 0 bases at J; junction bases unmatched: 3. CDR3 sequence (DNA): TGTGCCACCGGGACAGGGACAACTAATGAAAAACTGTTTTTT. Amino acids: CATGTGTTNEKLFF.

The rearrangement uses TRBV28 and TRBJ1-2; TRBD1 might be the D (6 bases). CDR1 is MDHEN and CDR2 is SYDVKM in the germline V gene. This CDR3 comprises 13 residues. V lost 11 bases and J lost 7, with 20 bases in between. The CDR3, as DNA: TGTGCCGGCAACCGGGACACCCGTGGTGGCTACACCTTC. Translated, it gives CAGNRDTRGGYTF.

This chain connects TRBV30 to TRBJ2-1; 9 bases map to TRBD2. CDR1 and CDR2 (germline): GTSNPN, SVGIG (reference sequence). Trimming removed 4 bases from V and 11 bases from J; junction bases left unmatched: 18. The CDR3 is made up of 16 amino acids. The CDR3 nucleotides are TGTGCCTGGAATCCGCCCGACGGCGGGAGGGCCATTAAGCAGTTCTTC. Translated: CAWNPPDGGRAIKQFF.

The chain links TRBV11-2 to TRBJ1-2, with TRBD1 identical over 12 bases. V was clipped by 5 bases and J by 0 bases; unmatched bases: 4. Germline V gene lookup returns CDR1 SGHAT and CDR2 FQNNGV. CDR3 length: 16 residues. The DNA for the CDR3 is TGTGCCAGCAGCCGGGGACAGGGGGCGTCTAACTATGGCTACACCTTC. Amino acid sequence: CASSRGQGASNYGYTF.

This chain connects TRBV19 to TRBJ2-7; D possibly corresponds to TRBD1 (5 bases). Deletions cut 6 bases from V and 1 base from J, with 13 bases between. The CDR3 runs to 14 residues. The germline gives CDR1 LNHDA, CDR2 SQIVND (reference sequence). The CDR3 loop is CASSFQQGSYEQYF. The CDR3 nucleotides are TGTGCCAGTAGCTTCCAGCAGGGTTCCTACGAGCAGTACTTC. Full variable domain (rest looked up from reference TRBV19 and TRBJ2-7): DGGITQSPKYLFRKEGQNVTLSCEQNLNHDAMYWYRQDPGQGLRLIYYSQIVNDFQKGDIAEGYSVSREKKESFPLTVTSAQKNPTAFYLCASSFQQGSYEQYFGPGTRLTVT.

This chain connects TRBV5-4 to TRBJ1-3; weak D call: TRBD1 (5 bases). The CDR3 spans 16 residues. The germline CDR1 and CDR2 sequences are SGHNT and YYREEE (reference sequence). Trimming pared 4 bases from V and 0 bases from J, leaving 14 bases between. The CDR3 region is CASSRPGPSSGNTIYF. The CDR3 nucleotides read TGTGCCAGCAGCCGTCCGGGACCGAGCTCTGGAAACACCATATATTTT.

J is TRBJ2-5 and V is TRBV7-9, with 10 positions matching TRBD2. CDR1 and CDR2 from the germline V gene are SEHNR and FQNEAQ (reference sequence). V was clipped by 4 bases and J by 4 bases; unmatched bases: 15. This CDR3 has 18 residues. Here the CDR3 reads CASSSARRAGGSGETQYF. CDR3 coding DNA: TGTGCCAGCAGCTCGGCGCGAAGAGCGGGAGGGTCAGGAGAGACCCAGTACTTC.

This rearrangement joins TRBV4-2 to TRBJ1-5; D remains ambiguous. The germline V gene encodes CDR1 LGHNA and CDR2 YNFKEQ. This CDR3 comprises 14 residues. Trimming took 2 bases from V and 6 from J, leaving 11 bases between them. CDR3 sequence: CASSQPSGGQPQHF. CDR3 DNA: TGTGCCAGCAGCCAACCGTCAGGTGGTCAGCCCCAGCATTTT.

This rearrangement joins TRBV30 to TRBJ1-5; the D is unclear. Looked up from germline, CDR1 is GTSNPN and CDR2 is SVGIG (reference sequence). The CDR3 length is 12 residues. Trimming took 4 bases from V and 6 from J, leaving 10 bases between them. CDR3 DNA sequence: TGTGCCTGGATGACCGTCGGTCAGCCCCAGCATTTT. Its translation is CAWMTVGQPQHF.

J is TRBJ2-4 and V is TRBV29-1, with D possibly being TRBD2 (6 bases). V was pared by 4 bases and J by 1 base, with 11 bases between. This CDR3 region has 14 residues. Germline V gene sequence: CDR1 SQVTM, CDR2 ANQGSEA. The CDR3: CSVADGSAKNIQYF. The CDR3 region has the DNA TGCAGCGTTGCCGACGGGAGTGCCAAAAACATTCAGTACTTC.

This rearrangement joins TRBV2 to TRBJ2-3, with TRBD2 identical over 12 bases. This CDR3 spans 17 amino acids. The germline V gene encodes CDR1 SNHLY and CDR2 FYNNEI. V was pared by 4 bases and J by 3 bases, with 8 bases of the junction left unmatched. CDR3 in amino acids: CASSAGTSGPGTDTQYF. In nucleotides, the CDR3 is TGTGCCAGCAGTGCCGGGACTAGCGGGCCGGGGACAGATACGCAGTATTTT. Looking up the rest from reference TRBV2 and TRBJ2-3 gives the full variable domain: EPEVTQTPSHQVTQMGQEVILRCVPISNHLYFYWYRQILGQKVEFLVSFYNNEISEKSEIFDDQFSVERPDGSNFTLKIRSTKLEDSAMYFCASSAGTSGPGTDTQYFGPGTRLTVL.

V is TRBV9 and J is TRBJ2-4; D is uncertain. Trimming removed 4 bases at V and 8 bases at J, with 13 bases between. Germline assignment: CDR1 SGDLS and CDR2 YYNGEE. The CDR3 has 13 amino acids. The CDR3 region is CASSYSPPDIQYF. CDR3 in DNA: TGTGCCAGCAGCTACTCGCCACCGGACATTCAGTACTTC. Variable domain in full (rest from reference TRBV9 and TRBJ2-4): DSGVTQTPKHLITATGQRVTLRCSPRSGDLSVYWYQQSLDQGLQFLIQYYNGEERAKGNILERFSAQQFPDLHSELNLSSLELGDSALYFCASSYSPPDIQYFGAGTRLSVL.

The chain recombines TRBV4-1 with TRBJ1-4, with D maybe TRBD1 (5 bases). Trimming took 6 bases from V and 0 from J, leaving 11 bases between them. Germline lookup yields CDR1 MGHRA and CDR2 YSYEKL. The CDR3 is 15 residues long. The CDR3 region is CASRTVFATNEKLFF. The CDR3 DNA sequence: TGCGCCAGCAGGACAGTCTTTGCAACTAATGAAAAACTGTTTTTT.

This clone was detected only once. The chain has TRBV4-1 and TRBJ2-3; D ambiguous. This CDR3 contains 17 residues. Germline assignment: CDR1 MGHRA and CDR2 YSYEKL. With 1 base removed from V and 2 bases from J, the gap between germline ends came to 16 bases. The CDR3 sequence is CASSQGDRRPPTDTQYF. The CDR3 region has the DNA TGCGCCAGCAGCCAAGGGGATAGGAGACCCCCCACAGATACGCAGTATTTT.

This clone was counted once. Other DNA sequences from this sample encode an identical CDR3 as well. This chain uses TRBV5-1 with TRBJ2-7, with TRBD1 matching 8 bases. V dropped 4 bases and J dropped 2; count of bases not matched to a gene: 8. Germline-derived CDR1 and CDR2 are SGHRS and YFSETQ. The length of the CDR3 is 15 residues. DNA of the CDR3: TGCGCCAGCAGCACTGGGACAGGCGGCGCCTACGAGCAGTACTTC. Protein sequence: CASSTGTGGAYEQYF.

As regards this clone: At one end the junction does not follow the germline gene, possibly because of a read error. The chain has TRBV5-6 and TRBJ2-1; no clear D gene. This CDR3 is built from 15 residues. CDR1 SGHDT and CDR2 YYEEEE come from the germline V gene. CDR3 residues: CASRLGPEFYNEQFF. DNA for the CDR3: TGTGCCAGCAGGTTGGGTCCCGAATTCTACAATGAGCAGTTCTTC. Filled out from reference TRBV5-6 and TRBJ2-1, the complete variable domain reads DAGVTQSPTHLIKTRGQQVTLRCSPKSGHDTVSWYQQALGQGPQFIFQYYEEEERQRGNFPDRFSGHQFPNYSSELNVNALLLGDSALYLCASRLGPEFYNEQFFGPGTRLTVL.

The rearrangement joins TRBV29-1 to TRBJ2-2, with a tentative D call TRBD1 (6 bases). Germline CDR1 is SQVTM and CDR2 is ANQGSEA. The CDR3 has 15 residues. Trimming removed 6 bases from V and 5 bases from J, with 19 bases in between. Here the CDR3 reads CSVASGTRLTGELFF. In DNA form, the CDR3 reads TGCAGCGTCGCATCCGGGACAAGACTTACCGGGGAGCTGTTTTTT.

A remark on this clone: Other DNA sequences in this specimen translate into the identical CDR3. The rearrangement links TRBV28 to TRBJ1-5; D possibly corresponds to TRBD1 (5 bases). The ends were cut back, 6 bases at V and 7 bases at J, with 7 bases in the middle. The CDR3 is 11 residues long. Germline CDR1 and CDR2: MDHEN and SYDVKM. The CDR3 nucleotides are TGTGCCAGCAGGGACAACCAGCCCCAGCATTTT. This encodes CASRDNQPQHF.

The chain links TRBV7-3 to TRBJ1-1; TRBD1 matches at 7 bases. V was clipped by 5 bases and J by 2 bases; unmatched bases: 5. This CDR3 region has 14 residues. Germline V gives CDR1 SGHTA, CDR2 FQGTGA. The CDR3 sequence: CASSHGQANTEAFF. Here the CDR3 DNA reads TGTGCCAGCAGCCACGGACAGGCTAACACTGAAGCTTTCTTT.

The chain uses TRBV28 and TRBJ1-4; TRBD1 agrees at 7 bases. From germline, CDR1 is MDHEN and CDR2 SYDVKM. V shed 7 bases, J shed 8 bases, and the junction held 7 bases outside the gene matches. This CDR3 comprises 13 residues. CDR3 loop: CASTEGGHEKLFF. The CDR3 DNA reads as TGTGCCAGCACCGAAGGGGGCCACGAAAAACTGTTTTTT. The whole variable domain, remainder taken from reference TRBV28 and TRBJ1-4, is DVKVTQSSRYLVKRTGEKVFLECVQDMDHENMFWYRQDPGLGLRLIYFSYDVKMKEKGDIPEGYSVSREKKERFSLILESASTNQTSMYLCASTEGGHEKLFFGSGTQLSVL.

This clone was picked up a small number of times. The genes are TRBV7-2 and TRBJ1-2; D is uncertain. The CDR3 covers 11 residues. The germline V gene encodes CDR1 SGHTA and CDR2 FQGNSA. V shed 1 base and J shed 8 bases, with 5 bases lying between them. The chain's CDR3 is CASSLDGGYTF. As DNA, the CDR3 is TGTGCCAGCAGCTTAGACGGGGGCTACACCTTC.

This chain connects TRBV29-1 to TRBJ2-3, with 7 nucleotides matching TRBD1. The CDR3 spans 15 residues. The V segment lost 6 bases and the J segment 4 bases; nucleotides outside the gene matches: 13. The germline V gene encodes CDR1 SQVTM and CDR2 ANQGSEA. CDR3 sequence reads: CSVAHVGDRADTQYF. DNA for the CDR3: TGCAGCGTAGCCCACGTGGGTGACAGGGCAGATACGCAGTATTTT.

This clone has just one count. Other nucleotide sequences from this sample produce the same CDR3. The V call is TRBV7-2, the J call TRBJ2-7, with 11 bases fitting TRBD2. Germline lookup yields CDR1 SGHTA and CDR2 FQGNSA. V lost 3 bases and J lost 1; bases outside the gene matches: 2. The CDR3 loop spans 15 amino acids. CDR3 amino acids: CASSLGTSGSYEQYF. The CDR3 DNA reads TGTGCCAGCAGCTTGGGGACTAGCGGTTCCTACGAGCAGTACTTC.

The chain uses TRBV12-5 and TRBJ1-1; D is undetermined. Germline CDR1 is LGHNT and CDR2 is FRNRAP. This CDR3 is 13 amino acids long. V was trimmed by 4 bases and J by 8 bases, leaving 14 bases between them. The CDR3 nucleotides are TGTGCTAGTGGTTCGGTCCCAGGCCGGGAAGCTTTCTTT. Amino acids: CASGSVPGREAFF.

To note about this clone: Other DNA sequences in this specimen translate into the identical CDR3. The rearrangement uses TRBV9 and TRBJ2-1, with no clear D. CDR1 SGDLS and CDR2 YYNGEE come from the germline V gene. Trimming took 3 bases from V and 0 from J, leaving 7 bases between them. There are 14 residues in the CDR3. CDR3: CASSAQSSYNEQFF. The CDR3 bases are TGTGCCAGCAGCGCGCAGAGCTCCTACAATGAGCAGTTCTTC.

The J gene is TRBJ1-2, the V gene TRBV28, with D uncertain. The CDR3 is 11 amino acids. V was clipped by 4 bases and J by 8 bases, with 8 bases between them. Germline lookup yields CDR1 MDHEN and CDR2 SYDVKM. The DNA of the CDR3 is TGTGCCAGCAGTTCTTACGAGGGCTACACCTTC. This codes for CASSSYEGYTF.